The present entry profiles one T cell receptor (beta chain) with its context. RNA was extracted with the RNeasy kit, and a quantity of roughly 0.5 to 1 ug was reverse transcribed using random hexamers. The TCR beta CDR3 was amplified by immunoSEQ multiplex PCR across 54 Vbeta, 13 Jbeta. TCRdb re-analysed the immunoSEQ multiplex PCR reads in MiXCR, keeping a single row per CDR3 protein. The data hold around 130,000 distinct CDR3 sequences, with 75% to 90% observed a single time. It was negative isolation that provided the CD8+ and CD4+ T cells, whereas TEMRA cells were enriched by FACS. V was clipped by 4 bases and J by 3 bases; unmatched bases: 12. The CDR3 length is 17 residues. The V gene's germline CDR1 is LGHNA and CDR2 YSLEER. The source of the sample is a study of CD8 T cells in Susac syndrome.

Sequenced material: CD8+ T cells from PBMCs. This clonotype was sampled from a human donor with multiple sclerosis. The J gene is TRBJ2-1, the V gene TRBV4-3; 7 nucleotides agree with TRBD2. The CDR3 nucleotides are TGCGCCAGCAGCCGGCTTAGCGGCGGGAGACTCTACAATGAGCAGTTCTTC. Translated: CASSRLSGGRLYNEQFF.